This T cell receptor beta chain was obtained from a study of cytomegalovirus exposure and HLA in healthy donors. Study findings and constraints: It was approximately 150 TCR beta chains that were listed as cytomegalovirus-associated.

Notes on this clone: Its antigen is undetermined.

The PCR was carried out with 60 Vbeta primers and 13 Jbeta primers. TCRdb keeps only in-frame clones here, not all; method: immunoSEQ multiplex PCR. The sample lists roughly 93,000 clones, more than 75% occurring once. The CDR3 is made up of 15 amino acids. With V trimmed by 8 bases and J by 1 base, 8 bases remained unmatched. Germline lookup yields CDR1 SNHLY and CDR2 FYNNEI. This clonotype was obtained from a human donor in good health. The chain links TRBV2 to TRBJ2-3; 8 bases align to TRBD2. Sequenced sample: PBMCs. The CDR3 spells CASGTSGLGTDTQYF. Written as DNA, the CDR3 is TGTGCCAGCGGAACTAGCGGCCTCGGCACAGATACGCAGTATTTT.